The 7 T cell receptor beta chains below come from one sample, sequenced in a study of T-cell reconstitution after alpha-beta-depleted transplantation in children. During its preparation, the TCRbeta library received unique molecular identifiers. Via MiXCR, TCRdb re-called the PCR reads, giving one row per CDR3 protein. The sample consists of some 180,000 distinct CDR3 sequences, under 8.5% of them appearing once. Material: PBMCs, obtained before TCRalphabeta/CD19-depleted stem cell transplant. Receptor source: a boy aged 2 to 9 with acute lymphoblastic leukemia, due to receive a stem cell transplant.

At least ten counts were recorded for this clonotype. The genes are TRBV28 and TRBJ2-1; 7 positions match TRBD2. The V segment lost 5 bases and the J segment 4 bases; nucleotides outside the gene matches: 17. Germline V gene sequence: CDR1 MDHEN, CDR2 SYDVKM. The length of the CDR3 is 18 residues. The CDR3 nucleotides are TGTGCCAGCAGTACGCCGCTCTCAACTAGCGCCTTATACAATGAGCAGTTCTTC. Protein: CASSTPLSTSALYNEQFF.

This rearrangement joins TRBV28 to TRBJ1-1; TRBD1 matches at 7 bases. Germline V gives CDR1 MDHEN, CDR2 SYDVKM. Germline trimming cut 4 bases from V and 6 bases from J; bases unmatched to any gene: 2. The CDR3 sequence is 12 residues long. For the CDR3, the DNA is TGTGCCAGCAGTTCAGGGGGGGCTGAAGCTTTCTTT. This gives the protein CASSSGGAEAFF.

This chain links TRBV6-1 with TRBJ2-6; 8 nucleotides agree with TRBD1. V gave up 8 bases and J gave up 3 bases; unmatched junction bases: 6. This CDR3 has 15 amino acids. Germline CDR1 MNHNS, CDR2 SASEGT. This chain's CDR3 is CASAFRGLGANVLTF. The CDR3 DNA reads as TGTGCCAGCGCGTTCAGGGGGCTTGGGGCCAACGTCCTGACTTTC.

This chain connects TRBV20-1 to TRBJ2-5; 8 bases line up with TRBD1. The CDR3 covers 14 residues. Germline lookup yields CDR1 DFQATT and CDR2 SNEGSKA (reference sequence). Trimming removed 6 bases from V and 0 bases from J; junction bases left unmatched: 6. CDR3 nucleotide sequence: TGCAGTGCCCTCCGGGACAGGTACCAAGAGACCCAGTACTTC. Protein product: CSALRDRYQETQYF.

This clonotype has only a few counts. The chain employs TRBV28 and TRBJ1-5; D is perhaps TRBD1 (5 bases). Per the germline V gene, CDR1 is MDHEN and CDR2 is SYDVKM. Trimming took 5 bases from V and 6 from J, leaving 14 bases between them. This CDR3 is 14 amino acids long. The CDR3 DNA reads TGTGCCAGCAGTCTCCGGGACGCCTCTCAGCCCCAGCATTTT. Its translation is CASSLRDASQPQHF.

Many counts were recorded for this clonotype. This chain connects TRBV2 to TRBJ1-6; D might be TRBD1 (6 bases). The CDR3 is made up of 14 amino acids. With 3 bases removed from V and 3 bases from J, the gap between germline ends came to 6 bases. The germline V gene has CDR1 SNHLY and CDR2 FYNNEI. CDR3 in amino acids: CASSDRGYNSPLHF. The CDR3 bases are TGTGCCAGCAGTGACAGGGGCTATAATTCACCCCTCCACTTT.

This clonotype was detected a few times. The chain recombines TRBV6-2 or TRBV6-3 with TRBJ2-2; D not resolved. From germline, CDR1 is MNHEY and CDR2 SVGEGT. The V and J ends lost 0 bases and 7 bases respectively, with 9 bases between them. This CDR3 is built from 14 residues. The CDR3 DNA sequence: TGTGCCAGCAGTTACTCTGGGGTTAGCGGGGAGCTGTTTTTT. This codes for CASSYSGVSGELFF.